A single sample is the source of the 9 T cell receptor beta chains below, sequenced in a study of CD8+CD57+ T cells in acquired aplastic anemia (dated by TCRdb to the late 2010s). This sample was sequenced with an Illumina HiSeq 2000. Profiling of TCR beta VDJ combinations and CDR3 sequences used genomic DNA as the template. TCRdb handled the public reads itself, with Q25 trimming in fastp and clone calling in MiXCR, and kept productive beta chains. A single entry per CDR3 protein holds the most common genes and DNA from its merged rows. This sample lists about 81,000 distinct CDR3 sequences; approximately 45% were detected once. The ten largest clones take up 65% to 70% of the sample. Sample: sorted CD4+, CD8+, or CD8+CD57+ T cells (not recorded which) from PBMCs. These receptors originate from a human donor in good health, serving as a control.

The count of this clonotype is one. The chain employs TRBV2 and TRBJ1-6, with D possibly matching TRBD1 (5 bases). The CDR3 is 12 amino acids. The V end lost 7 bases, the J end lost 10 bases, and 11 bases lay between the germline ends. The germline CDR1 and CDR2 sequences are SNHLY and FYNNEI. The chain's CDR3 is CASTGGRSPLHF. The CDR3, as DNA: TGTGCCAGCACCGGGGGAAGATCACCCCTCCACTTT. Variable domain in full (rest from reference TRBV2 and TRBJ1-6): EPEVTQTPSHQVTQMGQEVILRCVPISNHLYFYWYRQILGQKVEFLVSFYNNEISEKSEIFDDQFSVERPDGSNFTLKIRSTKLEDSAMYFCASTGGRSPLHFGNGTRLTVT.

The rearrangement links TRBV24-1 to TRBJ2-7; 10 nucleotides agree with TRBD2. The junction had 5 bases not matched to a gene; V was cut back by 7 bases and J by 6 bases. CDR3 length: 13 amino acids. CDR1 and CDR2 (germline): KGHDR, SFDVKD. CDR3: CATRASGRAEQYF. In nucleotides, the CDR3 is TGTGCCACCAGGGCCAGCGGGAGGGCCGAGCAGTACTTC.

As concerns this clonotype: Given the absence of the conserved phenylalanine or tryptophan at the CDR3 end, a read error is likely. The rearrangement links TRBV7-9 to TRBJ1-1; no firm D call. Germline V CDR1 and CDR2: SEHNR, FQNEAQ (reference sequence). Deletions cut 11 bases from V and 1 base from J, with 17 bases between. The CDR3 is 14 residues long. CDR3 sequence (DNA): TGTGCCTGGAGTGATACGTCCTCGAACACTGAAGCTTTCTCT. Translating it yields CAWSDTSSNTEAFS.

This clonotype has only one observation. The V gene is TRBV7-2, the J gene TRBJ1-1; D remains ambiguous. The CDR3 covers 13 residues. Germline lookup yields CDR1 SGHTA and CDR2 FQGNSA. V was cut by 5 bases and J by 6 bases, with 13 bases left in between. The CDR3 nucleotides are TGTGCCAGCAGCCCCCCCGCTAGGTCTGAAGCTTTCTTT. It specifies CASSPPARSEAFF.

With respect to this clonotype: An end of the junction does not agree with germline; a read error may underlie this. The rearrangement joins TRBV7-3 to TRBJ2-3; possible D gene TRBD2, 5 bases. The CDR3 runs 13 residues. Germline loops: CDR1 SGHTA, CDR2 FQGTGA. Here the CDR3 reads CATSRGWADTQYF. The CDR3 DNA reads TGTGCCACCAGCAGAGGGTGGGCAGATACGCAGTATTTT.

A remark on this clonotype: A much larger clone sits a single nucleotide away, making a read error possible. The V gene is TRBV11-2, the J gene TRBJ2-5; the D is unclear. The CDR3 is 11 amino acids. Germline CDR1 and CDR2: SGHAT and FQNNGV. Trimming shortened V by 4 bases and J by 5 bases, and 5 bases separated the two germline ends. The DNA for the CDR3 is TGTGCCAGCAGCTCCTCCGAGACCCAGTACTTC. This encodes CASSSSETQYF.

J is TRBJ1-2 and V is TRBV9; D might be TRBD1 (6 bases). The germline V gene has CDR1 SGDLS and CDR2 YYNGEE. The CDR3 length is 15 residues. V dropped 1 base and J dropped 2 bases, with 12 bases sitting between them. This CDR3 reads CASSVSGQSNYGYTF. DNA of the CDR3: TGTGCCAGCAGCGTATCTGGACAGTCAAACTATGGCTACACCTTC.

The rearrangement uses TRBV27 and TRBJ1-4; possible D gene TRBD1, 5 bases. Germline values: CDR1 MNHEY, CDR2 SMNVEV (reference sequence). There are 16 residues in the CDR3. Deletions cut 5 bases from V and 5 bases from J, with 18 bases between. The CDR3 is CASSLLTGTGNEKLFF. CDR3 coding DNA: TGTGCCAGCAGTCTTCTGACCGGGACCGGCAATGAAAAACTGTTTTTT.

The genes are TRBV19 and TRBJ2-1; D gene unclear. The V gene lost 1 base and the J gene lost 5 bases, with 15 bases spanning the gap. The CDR3 totals 16 residues. Germline V gene sequence: CDR1 LNHDA, CDR2 SQIVND (reference sequence). The CDR3 here is CASSIATGVGHNEQFF. In DNA, the CDR3 is TGTGCCAGTAGTATAGCGACTGGAGTAGGCCACAATGAGCAGTTCTTC.